This T cell receptor (beta chain) was sequenced for a study of T cells in Graves' hyperthyroidism and ophthalmopathy. Study information: Blood was drawn when the patient was first diagnosed and still untreated.

This clonotype has more than one count but fewer than ten. Its matching antigen is unknown. Findings of the study overall: Blood also carried most thyroid clonotypes expanded above 0.001.

The CDR3 runs to 14 residues. V was cut by 10 bases and J by 2 bases, with 16 bases left in between. CDR1 and CDR2 (germline): LNHDA, SQIVND (reference sequence). Ophthalmopathy patients had moderate-to-severe active disease, CAS ≥3, NOSPECS ≥4, and disease duration under 3 months. Regions amplified from RNA transcripts were the TCR beta CDR3 regions. Primed by the HTBI set, a first-round RT-PCR was run on the TCR CDR3. One entry per CDR3 protein results from TCRdb running MiXCR on the multiplex PCR reads. The data hold hundreds of thousands of distinct CDR3 sequences, with less than 25% observed a single time.

The TCR originated in a woman in her seventies with Graves' ophthalmopathy. Specimen: blood. The rearrangement joins TRBV19 to TRBJ2-3; D is uncertain. The CDR3 DNA reads as TGTGCCACCTCCCCCCAGGCGACCACAGATACGCAGTATTTT. Translating gives CATSPQATTDTQYF.